Below are 30 T cell receptor beta chains sequenced from a single sample in a study of T cells in women clearing cervical HPV infection. Profiled with immunoSEQ multiplex PCR; TCRdb holds only in-frame clones, not every one. The table lists about 34,000 clones, with about 3.4% in the top ten. Sequenced material: blood buffy coat. The receptor set was obtained from a woman aged 18-70 years with a cervical HPV16 infection that either progressed to CIN3+ or cleared (not recorded which).

A remark on this clone: The read ends 3 residues before the CDR3 terminus; that terminus is restored from the germline J gene. The rearrangement uses TRBV7-3 and TRBJ1-2; 9 bases agree with TRBD1. CDR3 length: 14 amino acids. CDR1 and CDR2 (germline): SGHTA, FQGTGA. The CDR3 region is CASSRTGGYNDYTF. Partial CDR3 DNA: TGTGCCAGCAGCCGAACAGGGGGCTACAATGAC.

As for this clone: The DNA ends 3 residues before the CDR3 does, and the rest of the CDR3 is filled in from the germline J gene. The rearrangement uses TRBV7-9 and TRBJ1-2, with D uncertain. This CDR3 has 14 amino acids. Per the germline V gene, CDR1 is SEHNR and CDR2 is FQNEAQ (reference sequence). Deletions cut 5 bases from V and 6 bases from J, with 16 bases between. Incomplete CDR3 DNA: TGTGCCAGCAGCCGCGACTTAAGCCTCGATGGC. Translated, it gives CASSRDLSLDG. The full-length CDR3 reads as CASSRDLSLDGYTF.

As concerns this clone: The CDR3 goes on 3 residues after the read ends, and that part is filled in from the germline J gene. The chain couples TRBV10-3 to TRBJ1-1; 9 bases map to TRBD1. This CDR3 has 15 amino acids. Germline V gene sequence: CDR1 ENHRY, CDR2 SYGVKD. Unmatched junction bases numbered 6, after V lost 3 bases and J lost 4 bases. CDR3: CAISEQGARSTEAFF. The CDR3 DNA, read in part, is TGTGCCATCAGTGAACAGGGGGCGCGGAGCACTGAA.

Of note for this clone: The read ends 3 residues before the CDR3 terminus; that terminus is restored from the germline J gene. The chain couples TRBV19 to TRBJ1-5, with 10 positions matching TRBD1. V lost 5 bases, J lost 3 bases, and 7 bases stayed unmatched. This CDR3 has 16 residues. Germline CDR1 LNHDA, CDR2 SQIVND (reference sequence). The CDR3 here is CASSSLGQGINQPQHF. CDR3 DNA, as far as it was read: TGTGCCAGTAGTTCTTTGGGACAGGGGATCAATCAGCCC. Variable domain in full (rest from reference TRBV19 and TRBJ1-5): DGGITQSPKYLFRKEGQNVTLSCEQNLNHDAMYWYRQDPGQGLRLIYYSQIVNDFQKGDIAEGYSVSREKKESFPLTVTSAQKNPTAFYLCASSSLGQGINQPQHFGDGTRLSIL.

Comment on this clone: The read terminates 3 residues before the CDR3 end, so the remaining end is supplied by the germline J gene. In the same sample, other DNA sequences code for this CDR3. The J gene is TRBJ2-3, the V gene TRBV5-4, with TRBD2 matching over 7 bases. V lost 1 base to trimming and J lost 2 bases; unmatched junction nucleotides: 7. The CDR3 runs 16 residues. The germline gives CDR1 SGHNT, CDR2 YYREEE (reference sequence). The CDR3 bases that were read are TGTGCCAGCAGCTTGTTGGGGGGGGACCTCACAGATACG. This translates into CASSLLGGDLTDT. The entire CDR3 is CASSLLGGDLTDTQYF.

Worth noting for this clone: From the germline J gene comes the end of the CDR3, since the read stops 3 residues before it. V is TRBV20-1 and J is TRBJ1-4, with 10 bases fitting TRBD1. Germline loops: CDR1 DFQATT, CDR2 SNEGSKA (reference sequence). This CDR3 contains 14 residues. With 3 bases clipped from V and 6 bases from J, the junction kept 4 bases outside the gene matches. The DNA read from the CDR3 is TGCAGTGCTAGGGGGGGGACAGGGGATGAAAAA. This codes for CSARGGTGDEK. The complete CDR3 reads CSARGGTGDEKLFF.

The CDR3 is CSARDPSGRGGQETQYF. The part of the CDR3 DNA that was read is TGCAGTGCTAGAGACCCCTCGGGGCGGGGCGGACAAGAGACG. The chain carries TRBV20-1 and TRBJ2-3, with D possibly matching TRBD2 (6 bases). The read terminates 3 residues ahead of where the CDR3 ends, so the germline J gene completes it. The CDR3 consists of 17 residues. The V gene's germline CDR1 is DFQATT and CDR2 SNEGSKA (reference sequence).

With regard to this clone: Read coverage stops 3 residues before the CDR3 terminus; the germline J gene supplies the remainder. The chain recombines TRBV7-9 with TRBJ2-5; TRBD2 agrees at 8 bases. Unmatched junction bases numbered 9, after V lost 5 bases and J lost 4 bases. Per germline, CDR1 SEHNR and CDR2 FQNEAQ (reference sequence). The CDR3 loop spans 15 amino acids. Partial CDR3 DNA: TGTGCCAGCAGCCCAGGGGCGGGGGGCGCAGAGACC. Residues: CASSPGAGGAET. The CDR3 as a whole reads CASSPGAGGAETQYF.

Concerning this clone itself: The read halts 3 residues ahead of the CDR3 end, with the missing end drawn from the germline J gene. V usage is TRBV19 and J usage is TRBJ1-5, with TRBD1 as a possible D gene (6 bases). Germline loops: CDR1 LNHDA, CDR2 SQIVND (reference sequence). The CDR3 spans 14 residues. V dropped 3 bases and J dropped 6 bases, with 12 bases sitting between them. Here the CDR3 reads CASSIWDKGQPQHF. The sequenced CDR3 bases are TGTGCCAGTAGTATTTGGGACAAGGGTCAGCCC.

To note about this clone: The sequence runs out 3 residues before the end of the CDR3; the remainder is reconstructed from the germline J gene. The genes are TRBV7-2 and TRBJ2-7; D is ambiguous. V lost 3 bases to trimming and J lost 3 bases, with 9 bases between them. The CDR3 is 13 amino acids. Germline-derived CDR1 and CDR2 are SGHTA and FQGNSA. The part of the CDR3 DNA that was read is TGTGCCAGCAGCTTCGGGTACGACTACGAG. Its protein product is CASSFGYDYE. In full, the CDR3 reads CASSFGYDYEQYF.

By frequency, this clone is medium-sized. The read halts 3 residues ahead of the CDR3 end, with the missing end drawn from the germline J gene. This chain joins TRBV12-5 and TRBJ2-1; 9 bases are shared with TRBD2. Unmatched junction bases numbered 6, after V lost 2 bases and J lost 7 bases. The CDR3 sequence is 15 residues long. Germline CDR1 and CDR2: LGHNT and FRNRAP. The sequenced part of the CDR3 DNA is TGTGCTAGTGGTTTGTTAGCGGGGGTAGGAAATGAG. Its protein is CASGLLAGVGNE. The entire CDR3 protein reads CASGLLAGVGNEQFF.

For this clone: The CDR3 extends 3 residues past the end of the read, so its final part is completed from the germline J gene. This chain links TRBV6-2 or TRBV6-3 with TRBJ1-1; no definite D call. Trimming stripped 2 bases from V and 0 bases from J, with 13 bases between. The CDR3 loop spans 16 amino acids. Germline CDR1 MNHEY, CDR2 SVGEGT. The covered CDR3 bases are TGTGCCAGCAGTTACAAGGCGGCCCTTATGAACACTGAA. It codes for CASSYKAALMNTE. The CDR3 as a whole reads CASSYKAALMNTEAFF.

Turning to this clone: Read data end 3 residues before the CDR3 end; the end is taken from the germline J gene. J is TRBJ1-4 and V is TRBV7-2, with TRBD1 matching 8 bases. The junction had 6 bases not matched to a gene; V was cut back by 5 bases and J by 4 bases. Germline assignment: CDR1 SGHTA and CDR2 FQGNSA. The CDR3 is made up of 15 amino acids. CDR3 bases read: TGTGCCAGCAGCCGACGGACAGGGATTAATGAAAAA. Protein: CASSRRTGINEK. The entire CDR3 protein reads CASSRRTGINEKLFF.

With respect to this clone: Its ends do not fully match the called genes, so a read error is possible. The CDR3 loop reads CASSSGTSGIHEQFF. Incomplete CDR3 DNA: TGTGCTAGCAGCTCGGGGACTAGCGGGATTCATGAG. The chain links TRBV7-7 to TRBJ2-1; 13 bases agree with TRBD2. The sequenced fragment ends 3 residues before the CDR3 boundary, so the rest is inferred from the germline J gene. The germline CDR1 and CDR2 sequences are SSHAT and FNYEAQ (reference sequence). The CDR3 has 15 residues.

As to this clone: The CDR3 end lies 3 residues beyond the end of the read and is filled in from the germline J gene. The chain couples TRBV18 to TRBJ1-1; perhaps TRBD1 as D (5 bases). CDR3 length: 16 amino acids. Between the trimmed V and J ends, which lost 2 bases and 4 bases, there was a span of 17 bases. The germline V gene has CDR1 KGHSH and CDR2 LQKENI. The CDR3 region is CASSPGIIRVGTEAFF. The CDR3 bases that were read are TGTGCCAGCTCACCAGGCATAATCAGGGTTGGCACTGAA.

This clone ranks as medium-sized (0.01 to 0.1%) in terms of frequency. One end of the junction does not line up with germline, which may come from a read error. Read coverage stops 3 residues before the CDR3 terminus; the germline J gene supplies the remainder. The gene calls are TRBV4-1 and TRBJ2-3; 11 bases are a match to TRBD2. This CDR3 spans 15 amino acids. The germline V gene has CDR1 MGHRA and CDR2 YSYEKL. CDR3: CTSNSTSGETDTQYF. Incomplete CDR3 DNA: TGCACCAGCAACTCGACTAGCGGGGAAACAGATACG.

On this clone itself: Coverage ceases 3 residues before the CDR3 finishes, and the germline J gene fills in the end. The chain joins TRBV20-1 to TRBJ1-1; 10 nucleotides agree with TRBD1. The CDR3 runs 13 residues. CDR1 is DFQATT, CDR2 SNEGSKA, per germline (reference sequence). Trimming took 5 bases from V and 3 from J; bases not matched to a gene: 3. CDR3 residues: CSAWTGGDTEAFF. CDR3 DNA, as far as it was read: TGCAGTGCTTGGACAGGGGGAGACACTGAA.

Concerning this clone: The read ends 3 residues shy of where the CDR3 ends; the end is completed using the germline J gene. The chain couples TRBV20-1 to TRBJ1-1, with a tentative D call TRBD1 (5 bases). The length of the CDR3 is 12 residues. V gave up 6 bases and J gave up 0 bases, with 8 bases separating them. Germline V gene lookup returns CDR1 DFQATT and CDR2 SNEGSKA (reference sequence). Partial CDR3 DNA: TGCAGTGCGAGCAGGGTGAACACTGAA. This translates into CSASRVNTE. The complete CDR3 reads CSASRVNTEAFF.

As to this clone: The read falls 3 residues short of the CDR3 end, and the missing part is taken from the germline J gene. The rearrangement uses TRBV20-1 and TRBJ1-1, with a tentative D call TRBD1 (6 bases). The V and J ends lost 5 bases and 0 bases respectively, with 13 bases between them. The germline V gene has CDR1 DFQATT and CDR2 SNEGSKA (reference sequence). CDR3 size: 14 residues. The CDR3 is CSAQTGRVNTEAFF. CDR3 bases read: TGCAGTGCTCAAACAGGGAGAGTGAACACTGAA.

CDR3 protein: CASSSTGTGSSPQHF. CDR3 DNA (partial): TGTGCCAGCAGTTCCACCGGGACAGGGAGTTCGCCC. J is TRBJ1-5 and V is TRBV2; 9 bases are shared with TRBD1. The DNA ends 3 residues before the CDR3 does, and the rest of the CDR3 is filled in from the germline J gene. CDR3 length: 15 residues. V lost 5 bases, J lost 9 bases, and 11 bases stayed unmatched. In germline, CDR1 is SNHLY, CDR2 FYNNEI.

As for this clone: The CDR3 goes on 3 residues after the read ends, and that part is filled in from the germline J gene. The chain combines TRBV20-1 with TRBJ2-5; TRBD1 matches at 7 bases. J gave up 3 bases and V 0 bases, and 7 bases lay outside the gene matches. CDR3 size: 15 residues. Looked up from germline, CDR1 is DFQATT and CDR2 is SNEGSKA (reference sequence). The CDR3 here is CSARDWRTGKETQYF. The sequenced CDR3 bases are TGCAGTGCTAGAGATTGGAGGACAGGCAAAGAGACC.

With respect to this clone: The read comes to an end 3 residues before the CDR3 does, leaving the germline J gene to fill in the end. J is TRBJ1-2 and V is TRBV7-9; possible D gene TRBD1, 5 bases. The CDR3 has 15 amino acids. CDR1 is SEHNR, CDR2 FQNEAQ, per germline (reference sequence). The ends were cut back, 7 bases at V and 2 bases at J, with 17 bases in the middle. The CDR3: CASNKRRAGNYGYTF. The sequenced CDR3 bases are TGTGCCAGCAACAAAAGAAGGGCAGGGAACTATGGC.

A note on this clone: A junction end diverges from the germline sequence, so it may reflect a read error. The read falls 3 residues short of the CDR3 end, and the missing part is taken from the germline J gene. The chain couples TRBV5-1 to TRBJ1-3, with D perhaps TRBD1 (5 bases). The length of the CDR3 is 13 residues. The germline gives CDR1 SGHRS, CDR2 YFSETQ. The CDR3 region is CASSPGKENTIYF. The DNA read from the CDR3 is TGCGCCAGCAGCCCAGGGAAGGAAAACACG.

Of note for this clone: The read gets to within 3 residues of the CDR3 end, and the germline J gene fills in the rest. The V and J genes are TRBV7-3 and TRBJ1-5; D possibly corresponds to TRBD1 (6 bases). Germline V gene data show CDR1 as SGHTA and CDR2 as FQGTGA. The CDR3 loop spans 15 amino acids. The V gene lost 5 bases and the J gene lost 5 bases, with 16 bases spanning the gap. The part of the CDR3 DNA that was read is TGTGCCAGCAGCCCACTGGGGGGGGCCGATCAGCCC. It yields the protein CASSPLGGADQP. The full-length CDR3 reads as CASSPLGGADQPQHF. Complete variable domain (other parts from reference TRBV7-3 and TRBJ1-5): GAGVSQTPSNKVTEKGKYVELRCDPISGHTALYWYRQSLGQGPEFLIYFQGTGAADDSGLPNDRFFAVRPEGSVSTLKIQRTERGDSAVYLCASSPLGGADQPQHFGDGTRLSIL.

In the case of this clone: The read is 3 residues too short to cover the CDR3 end, so that end is filled in from the germline J gene. V and J are TRBV20-1 and TRBJ2-3; 8 nucleotides match TRBD1. The germline CDR1 and CDR2 sequences are DFQATT and SNEGSKA (reference sequence). With V trimmed by 0 bases and J by 5 bases, 7 bases remained unmatched. The CDR3 has 15 amino acids. CDR3 bases read: TGCAGTGCTAGAGATCTCCAGGGGGCGGTAGATACG. Translation gives CSARDLQGAVDT. In full, the CDR3 is CSARDLQGAVDTQYF.

Details on this clone: One end of the junction does not line up with germline, which may come from a read error. The read stops 3 residues short of the end of the CDR3; the missing end is completed from the germline J gene. The same CDR3 can be traced to other DNA sequences in this sample. The chain uses TRBV6-1 and TRBJ1-3; D uncertain. Germline-derived CDR1 and CDR2 are MNHNS and SASEGT. The CDR3 contains 15 residues. The CDR3: CASSEGHTSGNTIYF. Partial CDR3 DNA: TGTGCCAGCAGTGAAGGACATACCTCTGGAAACACG.

With respect to this clone: The read terminates 3 residues before the CDR3 end, so the remaining end is supplied by the germline J gene. The J gene is TRBJ2-3, the V gene TRBV10-3; 8 nucleotides agree with TRBD1. Germline lookup yields CDR1 ENHRY and CDR2 SYGVKD. The CDR3 is 13 residues long. CDR3: CAIKRTGQETQYF. The CDR3 bases that were read are TGTGCCATCAAACGGACAGGGCAAGAGACG.

Concerning this clone: The CDR3 end lies 3 residues beyond the end of the read and is filled in from the germline J gene. The chain employs TRBV10-3 and TRBJ2-3; 7 bases are a match to TRBD2. Losses at the gene ends were 6 bases for V and 7 bases for J; bases not matched to a gene: 7. The CDR3 sequence is 13 residues long. Germline CDR1 is ENHRY and CDR2 is SYGVKD. Incomplete CDR3 DNA: TGTGCCATCAGCATGGGGACTACCAATACG. Its protein product is CAISMGTTNT. The full CDR3 reads CAISMGTTNTQYF.

Comments on this clone: With the read ending 3 residues before the CDR3 end, the germline J gene is used to fill in that end. The chain combines TRBV7-9 with TRBJ2-2; no firm D call. In germline, CDR1 is SEHNR, CDR2 FQNEAQ (reference sequence). The CDR3 loop spans 14 amino acids. V shed 1 base and J shed 6 bases, with 9 bases lying between them. The CDR3 DNA, read in part, is TGTGCCAGCAGCTTAGATGCTCGGGCCGGGGAG. It codes for CASSLDARAGE. The full CDR3 protein reads CASSLDARAGELFF. The full variable domain, in which reference TRBV7-9 and TRBJ2-2 provide the parts outside the CDR3, is DTGVSQNPRHKITKRGQNVTFRCDPISEHNRLYWYRQTLGQGPEFLTYFQNEAQLEKSRLLSDRFSAERPKGSFSTLEIQRTEQGDSAMYLCASSLDARAGELFFGEGSRLTVL.

With regard to this clone: Read data end 3 residues before the CDR3 end; the end is taken from the germline J gene. The J gene is TRBJ2-3, the V gene TRBV7-3; TRBD2 might be the D (7 bases). This CDR3 comprises 17 residues. CDR1 and CDR2 (germline): SGHTA, FQGTGA. The sequenced part of the CDR3 DNA is TGTGCCAGCAGCAAGCAGGGGCGGGGGATTACCCAAGAGACG. Its protein product is CASSKQGRGITQET. The full CDR3 reads CASSKQGRGITQETQYF.